This T cell receptor (beta chain) was sequenced during a study of T cell responses to AZD1222 COVID-19 vaccine. General study results and limits: Nearly half of unique spike-specific TCRs reportedly avoided B.1.351 and B.1.1.7 mutated regions. Vaccine-associated CD4 TCRs spanned spike, dominant at 160-218 and 743-854. Vaccination with two AZD1222 doses was followed by a rise in Spike-specific TCR breadth and depth.

To note about this clone: Its specificity is unknown.

Profiling relied on immunoSEQ multiplex PCR, and the TCRdb table lists in-frame clones only, not all of them. The data hold 150,000 to 200,000 clones, with 90% to 95% observed a single time. The ends were cut back, 1 base at V and 1 base at J, with 13 bases in the middle. Germline V gene sequence: CDR1 SGHTA, CDR2 FQGNSA. The CDR3 extends over 16 amino acids. The chain uses TRBV7-2 and TRBJ1-2; D is possibly TRBD1 (5 bases). The sample in question was peripheral blood, obtained 28 days after the second AZD1222 dose. The TCR was taken from an adult who received the AZD1222 COVID-19 vaccine. The CDR3 region has the DNA TGTGCCAGCAGCTTAGTGATAGCAGGGAATAACTATGGCTACACCTTC. Translated, it gives CASSLVIAGNNYGYTF. The full variable domain, rest sourced from reference TRBV7-2 and TRBJ1-2, is GAGVSQSPSNKVTEKGKDVELRCDPISGHTALYWYRQSLGQGLEFLIYFQGNSAPDKSGLPSDRFSAERTGGSVSTLTIQRTQQEDSAVYLCASSLVIAGNNYGYTFGSGTRLTVV.